These 9 T cell receptor beta chains were all obtained from the same sample, sequenced in a study of OX40 agonist ivuxolimab in advanced cancers. The repertoire was sequenced with immunoSEQ multiplex PCR; TCRdb's copy has only in-frame clones and lacks some. In the table there are approximately 40,000 clones, 80% of which are singletons. Source: CD4+ or CD8+ T cells sorted from blood, taken in a trial of the OX40 agonist ivuxolimab. The receptors originated from an adult with an advanced solid tumor such as melanoma, head and neck, liver or kidney cancer.

The V gene is TRBV6-5, the J gene TRBJ2-7, with a possible D match to TRBD2 (5 bases). Germline V gives CDR1 MNHEY, CDR2 SVGAGI. The CDR3 runs 10 residues. V was pared by 7 bases and J by 12 bases, with 13 bases between. The DNA for the CDR3 is TGTGCCAGCATGCGAGGGAAATGGTACTTC. This encodes CASMRGKWYF.

The chain joins TRBV30 to TRBJ2-3, with D uncertain. The germline V gene encodes CDR1 GTSNPN and CDR2 SVGIG (reference sequence). V lost 3 bases to trimming and J lost 0 bases, with 10 bases between them. This CDR3 is 14 amino acids long. Here the CDR3 reads CAWRALTSTDTQYF. CDR3 nucleotide sequence: TGTGCCTGGAGGGCCCTGACCAGCACAGATACGCAGTATTTT.

The chain is built from TRBV7-6 and TRBJ2-1; 8 bases are a match to TRBD2. The CDR3 is 17 amino acids. The ends lost 5 bases at V and 2 bases at J; junction bases unmatched: 11. Germline CDR1 SGHVS, CDR2 FNYEAQ. CDR3 bases: TGTGCCAGCAGCGCCCTCGCCGGGAGGGGAGCCTACAATGAGCAGTTCTTC. Its translation is CASSALAGRGAYNEQFF.

V usage is TRBV18 and J usage is TRBJ1-5, with a weak D call TRBD1 (6 bases). This CDR3 has 16 amino acids. Germline V gene sequence: CDR1 KGHSH, CDR2 LQKENI. V lost 4 bases and J lost 6, with 19 bases in between. The CDR3 nucleotides are TGTGCCAGCTCACTACAGGGACCCTTGAATAGTCAGCCCCAGCATTTT. Protein sequence: CASSLQGPLNSQPQHF.

This clone was observed a few times. The chain recombines TRBV7-8 with TRBJ2-2; 7 bases match TRBD1. CDR3 length equals 18 residues. Germline trimming cut 7 bases from V and 3 bases from J; bases unmatched to any gene: 17. Germline loops: CDR1 SGHVS, CDR2 FQNEAQ. This CDR3 is CASKISTGLSFDTGELFF. CDR3 nucleotides: TGTGCCAGCAAGATCTCGACAGGGTTATCATTCGACACCGGGGAGCTGTTTTTT.

CDR3 DNA: TGTGCCAGCAGTCGGGACAGCTACACTGAAGCTTTCTTT. It translates to CASSRDSYTEAFF. V is TRBV9 and J is TRBJ1-1, with 7 bases fitting TRBD1. Losses at the gene ends were 5 bases for V and 3 bases for J; bases not matched to a gene: 4. The CDR3 extends over 13 amino acids. Germline assignment: CDR1 SGDLS and CDR2 YYNGEE.

The CDR3 DNA follows: TGTGCCAGCAGCTTAGCTATGACTAGCGGAGATACGCAGTATTTT. Translated, it gives CASSLAMTSGDTQYF. V and J are TRBV7-6 and TRBJ2-3, with 9 nucleotides matching TRBD2. After removal of 0 bases from V and 5 bases from J, the junction contained 3 bases not matched to a gene. Germline lookup yields CDR1 SGHVS and CDR2 FNYEAQ. CDR3 length: 15 residues.

This clone was detected only a few times. This chain joins TRBV6-6 and TRBJ1-2, with no clear D. CDR1 and CDR2 from the germline V gene are MNHNY and SVGAGI (reference sequence). The CDR3 has 12 amino acids. V dropped 6 bases and J dropped 2 bases, with 7 bases sitting between them. The CDR3 DNA follows: TGTGCCAGCAGAAATGAGAACTATGGCTACACCTTC. Encoded protein: CASRNENYGYTF.

This clone was detected only a few times. V is TRBV5-1 and J is TRBJ2-4, with 7 bases that match TRBD2. Germline trimming cut 7 bases from V and 5 bases from J; bases unmatched to any gene: 6. This CDR3 has 13 residues. Per the germline V gene, CDR1 is SGHRS and CDR2 is YFSETQ. The CDR3 region is CASFLAGENIQYF. The CDR3 DNA is TGCGCCAGCTTCCTCGCGGGAGAAAACATTCAGTACTTC.